A single T cell receptor beta chain is shown here with its context. Data came from immunoSEQ multiplex PCR; TCRdb stores just in-frame clones and leaves some out. The table records 130,000 to 150,000 clones, 84% of them present only once. The CDR3 has 15 amino acids. V was shortened by 3 bases and J by 5 bases, with 17 bases between the two germline ends. Germline CDR1 SGHRS, CDR2 YFSETQ. This entry belongs to a study of blood T cell repertoires in COVID-19. The receptor was derived from a human donor in a cohort sampled during active COVID-19. Sequencing input: peripheral blood. The rearrangement joins TRBV5-1 to TRBJ2-5, with D maybe TRBD2 (6 bases). CDR3 sequence reads: CASSSAGLLRETQYF. The CDR3 DNA is TGCGCCAGCAGCTCTGCGGGACTCCTCCGGGAGACCCAGTACTTC.